Presented here are 27 T cell receptor beta chains from one specimen sequenced in a study of Ad26.COV2.S vaccination and SARS-CoV-2 variants. The method was immunoSEQ multiplex PCR; TCRdb's version includes in-frame clones alone and lacks a portion of them. The sample lists 350,000 to 450,000 clones; approximately 92% were seen once. Treatment here: 19 received Ad26.COV2.S at low or high dose, single or two shots; about 5 received placebo; per-sample allocation not given. Sampling was done on day 63 after the first vaccine or placebo injection. Specimen: peripheral blood, collected in a trial of Ad26.COV2.S vaccine versus placebo. Receptors originate from a person between 18 and 60 years old who received the Ad26.COV2.S COVID-19 vaccine or a placebo.

The V call is TRBV11-2, the J call TRBJ2-3, with a tentative D call TRBD1 (6 bases). Looked up from germline, CDR1 is SGHAT and CDR2 is FQNNGV. CDR3 length: 12 residues. The V gene lost 6 bases and the J gene lost 8 bases, with 12 bases spanning the gap. The CDR3: CASRAGVRTQYF. The CDR3 region has the DNA TGTGCCAGCAGAGCAGGGGTGCGTACGCAGTATTTT.

This sequence joins TRBV13 and TRBJ2-7; TRBD2 agrees at 11 bases. This CDR3 region has 15 residues. CDR1 is PRHDT, CDR2 FYEKMQ, per germline (reference sequence). J was trimmed by 2 bases and V by 4 bases; bases with no gene match: 4. CDR3 protein: CASSSRLAGTYEQYF. The CDR3 coding sequence is TGTGCCAGCAGCTCGAGACTAGCGGGGACCTACGAGCAGTACTTC. Drawing the rest from reference TRBV13 and TRBJ2-7, the complete variable domain is AAGVIQSPRHLIKEKRETATLKCYPIPRHDTVYWYQQGPGQDPQFLISFYEKMQSDKGSIPDRFSAQQFSDYHSELNMSSLELGDSALYFCASSSRLAGTYEQYFGPGTRLTVT.

The CDR3 DNA reads as TGTGCCACGAGAACCGGGGGGCCGGGGACCCAGTACTTC. Residues: CATRTGGPGTQYF. The chain couples TRBV28 to TRBJ2-5; D possibly corresponds to TRBD2 (7 bases). Germline lookup yields CDR1 MDHEN and CDR2 SYDVKM. V was shortened by 10 bases and J by 7 bases, with 19 bases between the two germline ends. This CDR3 is built from 13 residues. Full variable domain (outside the CDR3, taken from reference TRBV28 and TRBJ2-5): DVKVTQSSRYLVKRTGEKVFLECVQDMDHENMFWYRQDPGLGLRLIYFSYDVKMKEKGDIPEGYSVSREKKERFSLILESASTNQTSMYLCATRTGGPGTQYFGPGTRLLVL.

This clone was seen a single time. The J gene is TRBJ1-1, the V gene TRBV5-1, with 7 positions matching TRBD1. There are 15 residues in the CDR3. Germline CDR1 is SGHRS and CDR2 is YFSETQ. Trimming cost V 3 bases and J 1 base; bases outside gene matches: 6. The DNA for the CDR3 is TGCGCCAGCAGCTCTAAAGACAGGGCGAACACTGAAGCTTTCTTT. Amino acids: CASSSKDRANTEAFF.

This chain connects TRBV20-1 to TRBJ2-5; D is unresolved. Germline CDR1 DFQATT, CDR2 SNEGSKA (reference sequence). V was cut by 5 bases and J by 1 base, with 5 bases left in between. This CDR3 is built from 11 residues. The DNA for the CDR3 is TGCAGTGCTCCCCTCCAAGAGACCCAGTACTTC. Protein sequence: CSAPLQETQYF.

This chain connects TRBV18 to TRBJ2-3; 9 nucleotides line up with TRBD2. The CDR3 is 16 residues long. Germline V gene lookup returns CDR1 KGHSH and CDR2 LQKENI. V shed 2 bases, J shed 6 bases, and the junction held 9 bases outside the gene matches. DNA of the CDR3: TGTGCCAGCTCACCATGGGTAGCGGGGGCGCTGGATACGCAGTATTTT. Protein: CASSPWVAGALDTQYF.

The V gene is TRBV10-3, the J gene TRBJ1-1, with TRBD1 identical over 9 bases. The junction had 7 bases not matched to a gene; V was cut back by 6 bases and J by 2 bases. Germline-derived CDR1 and CDR2 are ENHRY and SYGVKD. The CDR3 consists of 15 residues. CDR3 region: CAIRGDRDINTEAFF. In nucleotides, the CDR3 is TGTGCCATCAGGGGGGACAGGGATATTAACACTGAAGCTTTCTTT.

The CDR3 region has the DNA TGCGCCAGCAGCTTGTTACCAGAACAGGGTTCAGCCCACGAGCAGTACTTC. Translating it yields CASSLLPEQGSAHEQYF. The chain has TRBV5-1 and TRBJ2-7, with D perhaps TRBD1 (6 bases). V lost 1 base and J lost 5, with 22 bases in between. Germline V gene data show CDR1 as SGHRS and CDR2 as YFSETQ. The CDR3 is made up of 17 amino acids.

V is TRBV7-8 and J is TRBJ2-1, with 8 bases matching TRBD1. This CDR3 spans 16 amino acids. Germline lookup yields CDR1 SGHVS and CDR2 FQNEAQ. The J segment lost 3 bases and the V segment lost 1 base, leaving 5 bases of the junction unmatched. The CDR3 nucleotides read TGTGCCAGCAGCTTAGTGGGGACAGGCCTCTACAATGAGCAGTTCTTC. Translation gives CASSLVGTGLYNEQFF.

As concerns this clone: The same CDR3 can be traced to other DNA sequences in this sample. The rearrangement joins TRBV5-1 to TRBJ2-7; 9 bases map to TRBD1. Unmatched junction bases numbered 1, after V lost 0 bases and J lost 0 bases. Germline loops: CDR1 SGHRS, CDR2 YFSETQ. The CDR3 is 15 residues long. For the CDR3, the DNA is TGCGCCAGCAGCTTGGACAGGGGGCCCTCCTACGAGCAGTACTTC. Translated, it gives CASSLDRGPSYEQYF.

This clone was counted once. The chain couples TRBV5-6 to TRBJ2-7; a weak D match, TRBD1 (6 bases). V lost 2 bases and J lost 1, with 7 bases in between. From germline, CDR1 is SGHDT and CDR2 YYEEEE. This CDR3 has 13 amino acids. CDR3 residues: CASSFGQSYEQYF. As DNA, the CDR3 is TGTGCCAGCAGCTTTGGACAGTCCTACGAGCAGTACTTC. Using reference TRBV5-6 and TRBJ2-7 for the parts outside the CDR3, the full variable domain is DAGVTQSPTHLIKTRGQQVTLRCSPKSGHDTVSWYQQALGQGPQFIFQYYEEEERQRGNFPDRFSGHQFPNYSSELNVNALLLGDSALYLCASSFGQSYEQYFGPGTRLTVT.

The chain employs TRBV3-1 (or the pseudogene TRBV3-2) and TRBJ2-7, with TRBD2 identical over 12 bases. The V gene end was trimmed by 3 bases and the J gene end by 4 bases; junction bases not matched to a gene: 4. CDR1 and CDR2 from the germline V gene are LGHDT and YNNKEL (reference sequence). The CDR3 loop spans 15 amino acids. Here the CDR3 DNA reads TGTGCCAGCAGCCATGCTAGCGGGGGGGTGTACGAGCAGTACTTC. It is translated as CASSHASGGVYEQYF.

This chain connects TRBV19 to TRBJ1-1; unclear D gene. The length of the CDR3 is 14 residues. The V and J ends lost 1 base and 6 bases respectively, with 12 bases between them. In germline, CDR1 is LNHDA, CDR2 SQIVND (reference sequence). CDR3 sequence (DNA): TGTGCCAGTAGTATAGTCGGGCAGGCTCCTGAAGCTTTCTTT. Translated, it gives CASSIVGQAPEAFF.

The chain links TRBV19 to TRBJ1-1; TRBD1 might be the D (5 bases). Trimming cost V 0 bases and J 4 bases, with 12 bases left between them. From germline, CDR1 is LNHDA and CDR2 SQIVND (reference sequence). The CDR3 spans 15 residues. The CDR3 DNA reads as TGTGCCAGTAGTATAGATTCTCTGGGACCCACTGAAGCTTTCTTT. Translation: CASSIDSLGPTEAFF.

The rearrangement joins TRBV7-2 to TRBJ1-2; D call uncertain. This CDR3 contains 11 residues. Germline CDR1 is SGHTA and CDR2 is FQGNSA. V lost 5 bases, J lost 8 bases, and 9 bases lay in between. CDR3 DNA sequence: TGTGCCAGCAGCCGACCACCAGGCTACACCTTC. Translation gives CASSRPPGYTF.

J is TRBJ2-5 and V is TRBV27; maybe TRBD1 (6 bases). This CDR3 spans 14 amino acids. Germline V lookup: CDR1 MNHEY, CDR2 SMNVEV (reference sequence). With 2 bases removed from V and 2 bases from J, the gap between germline ends came to 9 bases. The CDR3 DNA is TGTGCCAGCAGTTTACCAGACAGGCAAGAGACCCAGTACTTC. Amino acids: CASSLPDRQETQYF.

The rearrangement uses TRBV30 and TRBJ2-5; no definite D call. Trimming left V 7 bases short and J 0 bases short, with 3 bases between. Germline lookup yields CDR1 GTSNPN and CDR2 SVGIG (reference sequence). The CDR3 spans 10 residues. The CDR3 sequence: CALYQETQYF. CDR3 bases: TGTGCCTTGTACCAAGAGACCCAGTACTTC.

The gene calls are TRBV5-1 and TRBJ2-7; D gene ambiguous. The length of the CDR3 is 14 residues. The germline V gene encodes CDR1 SGHRS and CDR2 YFSETQ. Trimming pared 0 bases from V and 2 bases from J, leaving 9 bases between. CDR3 bases: TGCGCCAGCAGCTTGGAAGGGTTCGCCTACGAGCAGTACTTC. The encoded protein is CASSLEGFAYEQYF.

The chain is built from TRBV5-6 and TRBJ1-6, with TRBD1 matching 7 bases. The germline CDR1 and CDR2 sequences are SGHDT and YYEEEE. The CDR3 sequence is 15 residues long. V gave up 1 base and J gave up 10 bases; unmatched junction bases: 8. The CDR3 DNA reads TGTGCCAGCAGCTTGAAGGGGGCAAAAGGCTCACCCCTCCACTTT. Translation gives CASSLKGAKGSPLHF.

The gene calls are TRBV19 and TRBJ1-2; unclear D gene. Trimming took off 9 bases at V and 0 bases at J, with 23 bases between the two ends. The CDR3 loop spans 17 amino acids. Germline CDR1 is LNHDA and CDR2 is SQIVND (reference sequence). The CDR3 region is CARGSDKGSQANYGYTF. As DNA, the CDR3 is TGTGCCAGGGGCTCCGATAAGGGTTCTCAGGCTAACTATGGCTACACCTTC.

The chain is built from TRBV10-2 and TRBJ1-2, with TRBD1 matching 10 bases. CDR3 length: 13 amino acids. Per germline, CDR1 WSHSY and CDR2 SAAADI. Trimming cost V 6 bases and J 6 bases; bases outside gene matches: 4. CDR3 residues: CASSRTGGDGYTF. The CDR3 DNA sequence: TGCGCCAGCAGCCGGACAGGGGGGGATGGCTACACCTTC.

This clone has only a few counts. The chain carries TRBV7-8 and TRBJ2-7; D ambiguous. Trimming pared 5 bases from V and 3 bases from J, leaving 8 bases between. Per germline, CDR1 SGHVS and CDR2 FQNEAQ. This CDR3 comprises 12 residues. DNA of the CDR3: TGTGCCAGCAGCCCAGGCGGCTACGAGCAGTACTTC. Translation gives CASSPGGYEQYF. Full variable domain (remainder filled in from reference TRBV7-8 and TRBJ2-7): GAGVSQSPRYKVAKRGQDVALRCDPISGHVSLFWYQQALGQGPEFLTYFQNEAQLDKSGLPSDRFFAERPEGSVSTLKIQRTQQEDSAVYLCASSPGGYEQYFGPGTRLTVT.

The J gene is TRBJ2-1, the V gene TRBV11-2, with unresolved D. There are 14 residues in the CDR3. The ends were cut back, 5 bases at V and 8 bases at J, with 16 bases in the middle. Germline V gene sequence: CDR1 SGHAT, CDR2 FQNNGV. The chain's CDR3 is CASSLRWGGDEQFF. DNA for the CDR3: TGTGCCAGCAGCCTTCGATGGGGTGGGGATGAGCAGTTCTTC.

The chain carries TRBV28 and TRBJ2-5; 8 bases fit TRBD2. Germline assignment: CDR1 MDHEN and CDR2 SYDVKM. The V and J ends lost 6 bases and 0 bases, in that order; junction bases with no gene match: 12. The CDR3 consists of 17 residues. CDR3 sequence reads: CASSDRHSGDYQETQYF. The CDR3 DNA follows: TGTGCCAGCAGCGACCGTCATAGCGGGGACTACCAAGAGACCCAGTACTTC.

V usage is TRBV4-1 and J usage is TRBJ2-3; unclear D gene. The V end was cut by 0 bases, the J end by 3 bases, with 13 bases between. CDR1 and CDR2 from the germline V gene are MGHRA and YSYEKL. The CDR3 contains 16 residues. CDR3 sequence (DNA): TGCGCCAGCAGCCAAGATTTGGGGTTAGGGACAGATACGCAGTATTTT. Amino acids: CASSQDLGLGTDTQYF.

The genes are TRBV25-1 and TRBJ2-6; TRBD1 aligns across 8 bases. The CDR3 runs 17 residues. Germline V gene data show CDR1 as MGHDK and CDR2 as SYGVNS. Trimming at V came to 3 bases and at J to 1 base, leaving 5 bases not matched to a gene. DNA for the CDR3: TGTGCCAGCAGTGAGACAGGGGCCCTATCTGGGGCCAACGTCCTGACTTTC. Its translation is CASSETGALSGANVLTF.

This chain connects TRBV30 to TRBJ2-5, with 7 bases identical to TRBD2. V was pared by 4 bases and J by 5 bases, with 4 bases of the junction left unmatched. The CDR3 has 12 amino acids. Germline V gene lookup returns CDR1 GTSNPN and CDR2 SVGIG (reference sequence). DNA of the CDR3: TGTGCCTGGAAGGGAGGGGTGGAGACCCAGTACTTC. Its protein product is CAWKGGVETQYF.